The clone carrying this TCR beta chain appeared a few times. What it binds is unknown. Method: immunoSEQ multiplex PCR; TCRdb's copy keeps in-frame clones and lacks some. The sample lists some 100,000 clones; around nine tenths were seen once. The data derive from a study of graft-versus-host responses after intestinal transplantation. Germline V lookup: CDR1 SGHTA, CDR2 FQGTGA. The CDR3 sequence is 13 residues long. After removal of 2 bases from V and 5 bases from J, the junction contained 2 bases not matched to a gene. Material: unstimulated CD8+ T cells sorted from spleen or lymph node cells, obtained before intestinal transplant. The TCR originated in a human donor who received an intestinal transplant. J is TRBJ2-5 and V is TRBV7-3; TRBD2 agrees at 7 bases. CDR3 in amino acids: CASSLWGGETQYF. Here the CDR3 DNA reads TGTGCCAGCAGCTTATGGGGAGGGGAGACCCAGTACTTC.